These 3 T cell receptor beta chains came from one sample sequenced in a study of blood T cell repertoires in COVID-19 (dated by TCRdb to the early 2020s). The library relied on the immunoSEQ multiplex PCR assay. TCRdb holds this immuneACCESS table with in-frame rearrangements only. Some clones are missing; in checked studies, unresolved V genes explain under half, and the rest has no known cause. This sample holds 300,000 to 400,000 clones; 88% were observed only once. The ten top clones hold approximately 1% of the sample. The specimen was PBMCs or T cells enriched from blood (not recorded which). The receptors stem from a woman aged 30 to 39 with acute COVID-19.

A single count supports this clone. The genes are TRBV28 and TRBJ2-1, with D tentatively TRBD1 (6 bases). In germline, CDR1 is MDHEN, CDR2 SYDVKM. This CDR3 comprises 15 residues. Trimming removed 6 bases at V and 4 bases at J, with 16 bases between. The CDR3 here is CASRQDSTNYNEQFF. The CDR3 DNA reads as TGTGCCAGCAGACAGGACAGCACTAATTACAATGAGCAGTTCTTC.

The chain is built from TRBV12-3 or TRBV12-4 and TRBJ2-1; TRBD2 might be the D (5 bases). This CDR3 has 12 amino acids. V lost 5 bases and J 10 bases, leaving 12 bases between the germline ends. The CDR3 DNA sequence: TGTGCCAGCAGTAGAGTAACGGGGGAGCAGTTCTTC. Protein sequence: CASSRVTGEQFF.

This chain joins TRBV19 and TRBJ2-1, with D tentatively TRBD1 (5 bases). The germline CDR1 and CDR2 sequences are LNHDA and SQIVND (reference sequence). The CDR3 contains 14 residues. V dropped 2 bases and J dropped 1 base, with 6 bases sitting between them. DNA of the CDR3: TGTGCCAGTAGTATACAGGGATCCTACAATGAGCAGTTCTTC. This sequence encodes CASSIQGSYNEQFF.